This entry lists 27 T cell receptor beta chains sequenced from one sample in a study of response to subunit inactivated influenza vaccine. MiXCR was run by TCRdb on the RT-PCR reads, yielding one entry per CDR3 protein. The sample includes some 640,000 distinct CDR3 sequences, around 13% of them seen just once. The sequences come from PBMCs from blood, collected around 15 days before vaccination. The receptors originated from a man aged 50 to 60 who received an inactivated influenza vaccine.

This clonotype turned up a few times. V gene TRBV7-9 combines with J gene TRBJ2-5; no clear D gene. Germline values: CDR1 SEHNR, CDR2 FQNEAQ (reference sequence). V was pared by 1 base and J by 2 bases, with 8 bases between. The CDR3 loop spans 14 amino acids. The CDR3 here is CASSLGWSQETQYF. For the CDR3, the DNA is TGTGCCAGCAGCTTAGGTTGGTCACAAGAGACCCAGTACTTC.

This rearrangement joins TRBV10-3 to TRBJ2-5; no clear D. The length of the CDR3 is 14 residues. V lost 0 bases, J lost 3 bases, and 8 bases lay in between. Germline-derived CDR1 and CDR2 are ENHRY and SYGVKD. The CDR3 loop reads CAISESSVKETQYF. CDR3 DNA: TGTGCCATCAGTGAGTCGAGCGTCAAAGAGACCCAGTACTTC.

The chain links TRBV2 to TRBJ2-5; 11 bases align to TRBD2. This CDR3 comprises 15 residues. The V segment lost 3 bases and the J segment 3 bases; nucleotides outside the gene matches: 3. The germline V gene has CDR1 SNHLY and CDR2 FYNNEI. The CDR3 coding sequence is TGTGCCAGCAGTGATATGGGACTAGCGGAAGAGACCCAGTACTTC. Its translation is CASSDMGLAEETQYF.

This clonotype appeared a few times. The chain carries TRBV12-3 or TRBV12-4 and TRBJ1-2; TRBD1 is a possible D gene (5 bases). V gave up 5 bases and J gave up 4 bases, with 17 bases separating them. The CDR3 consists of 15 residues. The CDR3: CASSLGHKNSYGYTF. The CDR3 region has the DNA TGTGCCAGCAGTCTCGGACACAAAAATAGCTATGGCTACACCTTC.

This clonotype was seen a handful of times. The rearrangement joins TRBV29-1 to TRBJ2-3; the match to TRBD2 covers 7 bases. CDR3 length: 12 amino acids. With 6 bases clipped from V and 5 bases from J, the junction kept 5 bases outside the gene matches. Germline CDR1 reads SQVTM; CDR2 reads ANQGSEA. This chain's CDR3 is CSVKRGLDTQYF. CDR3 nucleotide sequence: TGCAGCGTAAAGCGGGGCCTAGATACGCAGTATTTT.

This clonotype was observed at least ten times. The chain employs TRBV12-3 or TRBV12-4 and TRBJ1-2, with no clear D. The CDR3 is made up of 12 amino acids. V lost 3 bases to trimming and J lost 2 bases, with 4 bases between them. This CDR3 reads CASSLSNYGYTF. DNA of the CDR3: TGTGCCAGCAGTTTGTCAAACTATGGCTACACCTTC.

The CDR3 protein is CASSLGGIDLREQYF. In DNA form, the CDR3 reads TGCGCCAGCAGCTTGGGGGGAATCGACCTACGCGAGCAGTACTTC. V is TRBV5-1 and J is TRBJ2-7; no clear D. V lost 0 bases and J 6 bases, leaving 16 bases between the germline ends. This CDR3 is built from 15 residues. Germline V lookup: CDR1 SGHRS, CDR2 YFSETQ.

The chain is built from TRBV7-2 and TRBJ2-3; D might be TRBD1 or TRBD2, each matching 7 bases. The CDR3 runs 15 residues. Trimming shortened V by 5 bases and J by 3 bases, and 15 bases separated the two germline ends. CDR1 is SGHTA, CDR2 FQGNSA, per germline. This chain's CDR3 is CASSARQGGTDTQYF. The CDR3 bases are TGTGCCAGCAGCGCCCGACAGGGAGGGACAGATACGCAGTATTTT.

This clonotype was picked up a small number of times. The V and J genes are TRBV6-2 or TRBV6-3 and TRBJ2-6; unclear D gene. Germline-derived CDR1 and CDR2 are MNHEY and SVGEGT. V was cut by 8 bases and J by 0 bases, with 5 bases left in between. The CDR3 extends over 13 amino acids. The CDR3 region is CASFHSGANVLTF. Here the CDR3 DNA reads TGTGCCAGCTTCCACTCTGGGGCCAACGTCCTGACTTTC.

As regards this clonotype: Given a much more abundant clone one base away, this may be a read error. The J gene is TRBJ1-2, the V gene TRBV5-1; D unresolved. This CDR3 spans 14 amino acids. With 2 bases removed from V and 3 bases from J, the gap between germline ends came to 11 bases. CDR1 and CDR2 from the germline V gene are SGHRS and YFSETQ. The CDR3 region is CASSFGSDYYGYTF. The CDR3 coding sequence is TGCGCCAGCAGCTTCGGGTCAGACTACTATGGCTACACCTTC.

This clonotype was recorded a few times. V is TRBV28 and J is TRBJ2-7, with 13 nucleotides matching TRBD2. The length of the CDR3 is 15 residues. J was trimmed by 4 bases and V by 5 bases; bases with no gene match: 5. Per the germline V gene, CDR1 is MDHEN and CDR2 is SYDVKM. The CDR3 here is CASSVMTSGGYEQYF. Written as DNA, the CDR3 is TGTGCCAGCAGTGTCATGACTAGCGGGGGGTACGAGCAGTACTTC.

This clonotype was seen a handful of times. This CDR3 reads CAISAGARETQYF. The CDR3 DNA reads TGTGCCATCAGCGCGGGAGCAAGGGAGACCCAGTACTTC. The V call is TRBV10-3, the J call TRBJ2-5; 7 bases are a match to TRBD2. CDR1 is ENHRY, CDR2 SYGVKD, per germline. V lost 6 bases and J lost 5; bases outside the gene matches: 6. The CDR3 covers 13 residues.

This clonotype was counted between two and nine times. CDR3 sequence reads: CAISESGLAGGPGYEQYF. The CDR3 region has the DNA TGTGCCATCAGTGAGTCGGGACTAGCGGGAGGGCCAGGTTACGAGCAGTACTTC. The chain couples TRBV10-3 to TRBJ2-7; 16 bases are shared with TRBD2. The CDR3 totals 18 residues. The V gene's germline CDR1 is ENHRY and CDR2 SYGVKD. Trimming at V came to 0 bases and at J to 4 bases, leaving 6 bases not matched to a gene.

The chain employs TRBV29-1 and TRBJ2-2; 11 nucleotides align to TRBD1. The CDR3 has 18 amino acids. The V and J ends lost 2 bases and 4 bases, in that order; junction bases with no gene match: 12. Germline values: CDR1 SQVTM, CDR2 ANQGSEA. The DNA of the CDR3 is TGCAGCGTTGAATCATCCTCGGGACAGGGGGGCGGCACCGGGGAGCTGTTTTTT. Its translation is CSVESSSGQGGGTGELFF.

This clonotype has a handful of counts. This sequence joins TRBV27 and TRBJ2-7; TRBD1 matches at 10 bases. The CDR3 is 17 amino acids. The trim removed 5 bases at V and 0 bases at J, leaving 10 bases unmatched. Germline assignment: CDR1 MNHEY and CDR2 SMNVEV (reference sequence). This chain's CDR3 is CASSRVAGTGDSYEQYF. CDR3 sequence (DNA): TGTGCCAGCAGTCGAGTCGCCGGGACAGGGGACTCCTACGAGCAGTACTTC.

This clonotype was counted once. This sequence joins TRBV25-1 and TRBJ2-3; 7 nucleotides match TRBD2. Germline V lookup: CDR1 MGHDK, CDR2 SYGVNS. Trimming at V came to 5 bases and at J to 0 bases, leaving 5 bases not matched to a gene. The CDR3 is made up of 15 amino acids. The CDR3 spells CASSRAGRSTDTQYF. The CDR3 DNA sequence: TGTGCCAGCAGTCGAGCGGGGCGAAGCACAGATACGCAGTATTTT.

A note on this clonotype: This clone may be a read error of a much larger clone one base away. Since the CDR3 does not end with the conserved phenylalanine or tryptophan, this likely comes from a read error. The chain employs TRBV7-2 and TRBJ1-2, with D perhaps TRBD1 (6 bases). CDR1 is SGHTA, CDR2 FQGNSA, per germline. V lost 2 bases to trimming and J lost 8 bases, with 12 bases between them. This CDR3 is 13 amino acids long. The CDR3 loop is CASSLFSGEGYTL. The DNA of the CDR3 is TGTGCCAGCAGCTTATTTTCAGGGGAAGGCTACACCTTA.

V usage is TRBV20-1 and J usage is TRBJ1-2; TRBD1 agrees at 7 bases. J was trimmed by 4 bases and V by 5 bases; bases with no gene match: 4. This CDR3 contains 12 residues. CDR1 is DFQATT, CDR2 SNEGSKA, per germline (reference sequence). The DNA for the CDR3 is TGCAGTGCTCGCCGGGACAGCTATGGCTACACCTTC. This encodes CSARRDSYGYTF.

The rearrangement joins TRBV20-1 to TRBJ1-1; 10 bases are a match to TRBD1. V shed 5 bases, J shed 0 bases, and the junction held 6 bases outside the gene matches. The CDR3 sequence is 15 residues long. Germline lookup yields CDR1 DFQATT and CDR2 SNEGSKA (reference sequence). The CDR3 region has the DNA TGCAGTGCTCGCCGACAGGGGGCCGTGAACACTGAAGCTTTCTTT. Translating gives CSARRQGAVNTEAFF.

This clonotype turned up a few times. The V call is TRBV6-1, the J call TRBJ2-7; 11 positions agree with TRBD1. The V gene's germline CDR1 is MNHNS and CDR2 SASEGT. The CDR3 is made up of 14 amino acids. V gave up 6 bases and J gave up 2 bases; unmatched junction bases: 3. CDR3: CASRRDRGAYEQYF. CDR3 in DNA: TGTGCCAGCAGACGGGACAGGGGGGCCTACGAGCAGTACTTC.

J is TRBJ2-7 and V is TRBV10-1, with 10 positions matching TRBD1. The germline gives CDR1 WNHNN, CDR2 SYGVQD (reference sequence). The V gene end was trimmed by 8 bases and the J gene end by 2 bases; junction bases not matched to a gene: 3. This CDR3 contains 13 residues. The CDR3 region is CASGQGGTYEQYF. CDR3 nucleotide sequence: TGCGCCAGCGGACAGGGGGGCACCTACGAGCAGTACTTC.

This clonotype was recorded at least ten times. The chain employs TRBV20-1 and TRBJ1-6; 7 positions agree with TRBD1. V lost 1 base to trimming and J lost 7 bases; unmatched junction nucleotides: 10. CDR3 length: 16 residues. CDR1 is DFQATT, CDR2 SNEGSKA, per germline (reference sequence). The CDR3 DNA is TGCAGTGCTAGAGCCTCTGGGGCAGGGGGGAATTCACCCCTCCACTTT. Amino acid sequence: CSARASGAGGNSPLHF.

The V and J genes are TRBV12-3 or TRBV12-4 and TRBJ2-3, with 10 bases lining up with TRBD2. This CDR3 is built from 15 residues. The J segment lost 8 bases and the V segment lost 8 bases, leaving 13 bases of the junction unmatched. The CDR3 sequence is CASGPSGRAPATQYF. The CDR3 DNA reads TGTGCCAGCGGACCAAGCGGGAGGGCCCCAGCTACGCAGTATTTT.

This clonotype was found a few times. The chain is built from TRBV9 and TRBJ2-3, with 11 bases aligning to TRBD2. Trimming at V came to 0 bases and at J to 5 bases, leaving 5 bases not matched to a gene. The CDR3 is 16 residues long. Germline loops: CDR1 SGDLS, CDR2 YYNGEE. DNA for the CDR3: TGTGCCAGCAGCGTAGGCACTAGCGGGGGCCTAGATACGCAGTATTTT. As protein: CASSVGTSGGLDTQYF.

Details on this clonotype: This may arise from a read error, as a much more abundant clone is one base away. The CDR3 nucleotides read TGCAGCGTCCGGGACAGGGACTACGAGCAGTACTTC. Translated: CSVRDRDYEQYF. The rearrangement joins TRBV29-1 to TRBJ2-7; 9 bases match TRBD1. CDR3 length equals 12 residues. Per germline, CDR1 SQVTM and CDR2 ANQGSEA. V trimming: 6 bases; J trimming: 3 bases; junction bases outside the gene matches: 3.

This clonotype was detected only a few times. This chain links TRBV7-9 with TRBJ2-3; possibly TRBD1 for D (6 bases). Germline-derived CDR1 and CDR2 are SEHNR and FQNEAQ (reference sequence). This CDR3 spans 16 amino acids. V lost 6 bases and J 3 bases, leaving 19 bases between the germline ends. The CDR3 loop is CASSSLLTGVTDTQYF. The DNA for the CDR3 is TGTGCCAGCAGTTCCCTGCTGACAGGTGTAACAGATACGCAGTATTTT. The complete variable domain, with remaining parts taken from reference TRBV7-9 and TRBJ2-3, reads DTGVSQNPRHKITKRGQNVTFRCDPISEHNRLYWYRQTLGQGPEFLTYFQNEAQLEKSRLLSDRFSAERPKGSFSTLEIQRTEQGDSAMYLCASSSLLTGVTDTQYFGPGTRLTVL.

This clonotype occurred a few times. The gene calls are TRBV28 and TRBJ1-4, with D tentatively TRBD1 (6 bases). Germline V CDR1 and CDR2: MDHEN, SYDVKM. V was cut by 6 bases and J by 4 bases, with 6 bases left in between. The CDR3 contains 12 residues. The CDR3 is CASRQGNEKLFF. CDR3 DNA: TGTGCCAGCAGACAGGGTAATGAAAAACTGTTTTTT.